The next 18 T cell receptor beta chains were all read from a single sample in a study of T cell responses to AZD1222 COVID-19 vaccine. Clones were read by immunoSEQ multiplex PCR, and TCRdb kept only the in-frame ones, dropping some. The sample yields 150,000 to 200,000 clones, almost 95% seen once. The source was peripheral blood, collected on day 0 of AZD1222 vaccination. These receptors originate from an adult in good health.

The rearrangement joins TRBV18 to TRBJ1-2, with TRBD1 matching 7 bases. The germline V gene has CDR1 KGHSH and CDR2 LQKENI. This CDR3 comprises 17 residues. The J segment lost 5 bases and the V segment lost 4 bases, leaving 16 bases of the junction unmatched. CDR3 amino acids: CASSLSTPGQNIYGYTF. CDR3 sequence (DNA): TGTGCCAGCTCACTAAGCACACCGGGACAGAATATTTATGGCTACACCTTC.

The CDR3 DNA is TGTGCCAGCAGCCCGGGACTGGATAGCAATCAGCCCCAGCATTTT. Residues: CASSPGLDSNQPQHF. V usage is TRBV5-6 and J usage is TRBJ1-5, with D perhaps matching TRBD1 (5 bases). The CDR3 runs to 15 residues. Trimming took off 4 bases at V and 0 bases at J, with 11 bases between the two ends. Germline values: CDR1 SGHDT, CDR2 YYEEEE. The complete variable domain, with remaining parts taken from reference TRBV5-6 and TRBJ1-5, reads DAGVTQSPTHLIKTRGQQVTLRCSPKSGHDTVSWYQQALGQGPQFIFQYYEEEERQRGNFPDRFSGHQFPNYSSELNVNALLLGDSALYLCASSPGLDSNQPQHFGDGTRLSIL.

V usage is TRBV27 and J usage is TRBJ1-5, with 8 bases identical to TRBD1. V trimming: 3 bases; J trimming: 3 bases; junction bases outside the gene matches: 4. Germline CDR1 MNHEY, CDR2 SMNVEV (reference sequence). There are 15 residues in the CDR3. The CDR3 DNA reads as TGTGCCAGCAGTTTGCGGACAGGGTTCAATCAGCCCCAGCATTTT. Its protein is CASSLRTGFNQPQHF.

V gene TRBV7-9 combines with J gene TRBJ2-3; TRBD2 agrees at 7 bases. Trimming removed 4 bases from V and 2 bases from J; junction bases left unmatched: 6. CDR3 length: 15 residues. CDR1 and CDR2 from the germline V gene are SEHNR and FQNEAQ (reference sequence). The CDR3 sequence: CASSSGGGYTDTQYF. Written as DNA, the CDR3 is TGTGCCAGCAGCTCTGGCGGGGGTTACACAGATACGCAGTATTTT.

The rearrangement links TRBV3-1 (or the pseudogene TRBV3-2) to TRBJ1-2; D not resolved. The CDR3 has 12 amino acids. Trimming removed 2 bases at V and 8 bases at J, with 9 bases between. Germline CDR1 LGHDT, CDR2 YNNKEL (reference sequence). In DNA, the CDR3 is TGTGCCAGCAGCCAATCGCTGGGGGGCTACACCTTC. Protein: CASSQSLGGYTF.

This rearrangement joins TRBV5-4 to TRBJ2-1, with 8 bases identical to TRBD1. The germline gives CDR1 SGHNT, CDR2 YYREEE (reference sequence). CDR3 size: 15 residues. V lost 4 bases to trimming and J lost 7 bases; unmatched junction nucleotides: 10. The CDR3 region has the DNA TGTGCCAGCAGCCGGGACAGGCTCCCGGGGAATGAGCAGTTCTTC. Translating gives CASSRDRLPGNEQFF.

As for this clone: Other nucleotide sequences in the sample specify the same CDR3. V usage is TRBV5-1 and J usage is TRBJ1-2, with 8 bases matching TRBD1. CDR3 length: 15 amino acids. Germline V gene lookup returns CDR1 SGHRS and CDR2 YFSETQ. J gave up 0 bases and V 4 bases, and 5 bases lay outside the gene matches. The CDR3 sequence is CASSLGQGANYGYTF. For the CDR3, the DNA is TGCGCCAGCAGCCTCGGACAGGGAGCTAACTATGGCTACACCTTC.

CDR3 region: CASSPMGHSYQETQYF. CDR3 bases: TGTGCCAGCAGCCCTATGGGACATTCGTACCAAGAGACCCAGTACTTC. This chain joins TRBV7-9 and TRBJ2-5; D possibly corresponds to TRBD1 (6 bases). The CDR3 extends over 16 amino acids. V lost 5 bases and J 0 bases, leaving 16 bases between the germline ends. Germline V gives CDR1 SEHNR, CDR2 FQNEAQ (reference sequence).

The genes are TRBV24-1 and TRBJ1-2, with 8 bases that match TRBD1. V trimming: 4 bases; J trimming: 8 bases; junction bases outside the gene matches: 17. The CDR3 length is 17 residues. CDR1 KGHDR and CDR2 SFDVKD come from the germline V gene. DNA for the CDR3: TGTGCCACCAGTGACCCGACGGGGGCAGGGGGCCCCAGCGGCTACACCTTC. Protein product: CATSDPTGAGGPSGYTF.

CDR3 protein: CASSLAWRRDNQPQHF. In nucleotides, the CDR3 is TGTGCCAGCAGCTTAGCTTGGCGTCGCGACAATCAGCCCCAGCATTTT. The chain couples TRBV7-8 to TRBJ1-5; D gene unclear. The germline V gene has CDR1 SGHVS and CDR2 FQNEAQ. V was clipped by 0 bases and J by 3 bases, with 12 bases between them. CDR3 length equals 16 residues.

The V gene is TRBV18, the J gene TRBJ2-2; D not resolved. Germline V CDR1 and CDR2: KGHSH, LQKENI. Trimming took off 1 base at V and 0 bases at J, with 3 bases between the two ends. This CDR3 contains 14 residues. The CDR3 sequence: CASSPRANTGELFF. CDR3 sequence (DNA): TGTGCCAGCTCACCACGGGCGAACACCGGGGAGCTGTTTTTT.

The chain is built from TRBV29-1 and TRBJ2-7; D might be TRBD2 (6 bases). The CDR3 has 12 residues. The germline gives CDR1 SQVTM, CDR2 ANQGSEA. Between the trimmed V and J ends, which lost 3 bases and 3 bases, there was a span of 9 bases. The CDR3 is CSVDDGGYEQYF. The CDR3 coding sequence is TGCAGCGTTGACGACGGGGGCTACGAGCAGTACTTC.

V is TRBV14 and J is TRBJ1-1; D remains ambiguous. This CDR3 region has 13 residues. With 3 bases removed from V and 0 bases from J, the gap between germline ends came to 5 bases. CDR1 SGHDN and CDR2 FVKESK come from the germline V gene. CDR3 sequence: CASSHTMNTEAFF. The CDR3 nucleotides read TGTGCCAGCAGCCATACGATGAACACTGAAGCTTTCTTT.

V and J are TRBV11-1 and TRBJ2-1; possible D gene TRBD1, 6 bases. CDR3 length: 12 residues. Trimming removed 6 bases from V and 9 bases from J, with 12 bases in between. Per the germline V gene, CDR1 is SGHAT and CDR2 is FQDESV (reference sequence). The DNA for the CDR3 is TGTGCCAGCAGTCATCAGGGGTTTGAGCAGTTCTTC. Translating it yields CASSHQGFEQFF.

CDR3 in amino acids: CASSPLGREGQETQYF. For the CDR3, the DNA is TGTGCCAGCAGCCCGTTAGGGCGGGAGGGCCAAGAGACCCAGTACTTC. The chain links TRBV4-2 to TRBJ2-5; 9 nucleotides line up with TRBD2. Germline loops: CDR1 LGHNA, CDR2 YNFKEQ. The trim removed 4 bases at V and 1 base at J, leaving 7 bases unmatched. The CDR3 loop spans 16 amino acids.

CDR3: CASSQGSNNSPLHF. The CDR3 region has the DNA TGTGCCAGCAGCCAAGGAAGCAATAATTCACCCCTCCACTTT. This chain connects TRBV3-1 (or the pseudogene TRBV3-2) to TRBJ1-6; D unclear. The CDR3 runs to 14 residues. The germline V gene has CDR1 LGHDT and CDR2 YNNKEL (reference sequence). The V end was cut by 1 base, the J end by 5 bases, with 6 bases between.

This clone was found once. The CDR3 DNA follows: TGTGCCAGCAGCCAGAGGTGGACTGAAGCTTTCTTT. Its protein is CASSQRWTEAFF. V and J are TRBV3-1 (or the pseudogene TRBV3-2) and TRBJ1-1; no clear D. This CDR3 comprises 12 residues. CDR1 is LGHDT and CDR2 is YNNKEL in the germline V gene (reference sequence). Trimming took off 3 bases at V and 5 bases at J, with 7 bases between the two ends.

The V and J genes are TRBV11-2 and TRBJ2-7; maybe TRBD2 (6 bases). CDR1 and CDR2 from the germline V gene are SGHAT and FQNNGV. Trimming took off 5 bases at V and 7 bases at J, with 21 bases between the two ends. The CDR3 consists of 15 residues. The chain's CDR3 is CASSPPGRAPGEQYF. CDR3 DNA: TGTGCCAGCAGCCCCCCCGGGAGAGCCCCCGGGGAGCAGTACTTC.